This T cell receptor beta chain derives from a study of cytomegalovirus exposure and HLA in healthy donors. Healthy bone marrow donors supplied every sample. The PCR was carried out with 60 Vbeta primers and 13 Jbeta primers. Assay: immunoSEQ multiplex PCR; the TCRdb copy retains only in-frame clones and omits some. The table has 95,000 to 130,000 clones, about 10% seen once. The V gene's germline CDR1 is SGHTA and CDR2 FQGNSA. Trimming removed 1 base from V and 5 bases from J, with 8 bases in between. The CDR3 contains 13 residues. This clonotype was obtained from a young man in good health and CMV-seronegative. This sequence joins TRBV7-2 and TRBJ2-5; D remains ambiguous. Input material: PBMCs. For the CDR3, the DNA is TGTGCCAGCAGCTTAGAGCCGATGGAGACCCAGTACTTC. Its translation: CASSLEPMETQYF. Full variable domain (outside the CDR3, taken from reference TRBV7-2 and TRBJ2-5): GAGVSQSPSNKVTEKGKDVELRCDPISGHTALYWYRQSLGQGLEFLIYFQGNSAPDKSGLPSDRFSAERTGGSVSTLTIQRTQQEDSAVYLCASSLEPMETQYFGPGTRLLVL.